This record covers a single TCR beta chain. Its antigen specificity is not known. The cysteine opens and the phenylalanine closes a CDR3 of 14 amino acids. DNA is not recorded here. Looking up the germline V gene yields CDR1 MDHEN and CDR2 SYDVKM. The entry originates in a study of CXCR3-negative and CXCR3-positive naive CD8 T cells (dated by TCRdb to about 2019). For context, the study as a whole: In total, roughly 130 million TRB reads were obtained, corresponding to roughly 1.5 +/- 0.3 million reads per library. Data from ten to twelve donors, pooled across two independent experiments, went into the diversity and physicochemical repertoire analyses. For the TRBV-TRBJ cluster analysis, the naive subsets came from about five donors, while the memory cells came from 3 donors.

For sequencing, a NextSeq 550 was employed. The Human TCR Profiling Kit (MiLaboratory) was used to prepare UMI-labeled 5' RACE TRB cDNA libraries. cDNA synthesis used the entire amount of extracted RNA, and PCR amplification then used the entire amount of cDNA produced. The libraries were made side by side, with each library going through the same number of PCR cycles. Under the source paper's analysis protocol: With a minimum of two reads required per UMI, MIGEC and MiXCR pulled out about 50,000 +/- 10,000 unique UMI-labeled TRB cDNA molecules from each library. On average, approximately 40,000 +/- 10,000 functional in-frame TRB CDR3 nucleotide clonotypes lacking stop codons were found per library. After downsampling to 5000 UMI-labeled TRB molecules per sample, diversity metrics such as normalized Shannon-Wiener and Chao1 were calculated in VDJtools. VDJtools computed clonotype-size-weighted physicochemical properties of the central five CDR3 residues: interaction energy, strength, volume and Kidera factor 4. TCRdb reprocessed the reads, reporting each CDR3 protein sequence once and no DNA. TCRdb, not the original authors, processed these V and J calls. The table kept for this sample lists some 50,000 distinct CDR3 sequences. Clones ranked in the top ten supply approximately 1.4% of the sample.

The paper's findings and limits, for the study overall: Repertoire diversity was comparably high in both naive subsets but much lower in memory CD8+ T cells. TRBV-TRBJ usage was similar between naive CXCR3-negative and CXCR3-positive cells from the same donor, while memory cells showed distinct patterns. Compared with CXCR3-negative naive cells, CXCR3-positive naive cells had TRB CDR3s with higher hydrophobicity (lower Kidera factor 4), lower energy, and higher strength and volume indices. Because surface CD5, which has been linked to self-reactivity in mice, was comparable between naive subsets, TCR interaction strength was also inferred from TRB CDR3 physicochemical properties. Because CXCR3 expression was partially decreased after cryopreservation, freshly isolated PBMCs were used for most assays.

For every CD8+ T cell subset, 300,000 cells were flow-sorted straight into RLT lysis buffer, and each subset was sorted in triplicate. To keep memory contaminants out, a stringent definition of naive CD8+ T cells was applied: CD45RO-CCR7+CD27+CD95-. Peripheral blood mononuclear cells were isolated from buffy coats using standard density gradient centrifugation. A FACSAria III was used to flow-sort naive CD8+ T cells into CXCR3-negative and CXCR3-positive populations. An RNeasy Mini Kit was used to extract total RNA from the sorted cells. This TCR derives from a human donor in good health. Some clones in this sample may be carry-over from other donors' samples. The chain is made from TRBV28 and TRBJ2-5; TCRdb reports TRBD2, a call that lacks DNA to check it against. Specimen: naive CXCR3- CD8+ T cells from blood. According to the study, the label for this sample's cell subset or site signals: CD45RO-CCR7+CD27+CD95- naive CD8+ T cells lacking CXCR3 (TNR3-). The CDR3 protein is CASSSRLTRETQYF.